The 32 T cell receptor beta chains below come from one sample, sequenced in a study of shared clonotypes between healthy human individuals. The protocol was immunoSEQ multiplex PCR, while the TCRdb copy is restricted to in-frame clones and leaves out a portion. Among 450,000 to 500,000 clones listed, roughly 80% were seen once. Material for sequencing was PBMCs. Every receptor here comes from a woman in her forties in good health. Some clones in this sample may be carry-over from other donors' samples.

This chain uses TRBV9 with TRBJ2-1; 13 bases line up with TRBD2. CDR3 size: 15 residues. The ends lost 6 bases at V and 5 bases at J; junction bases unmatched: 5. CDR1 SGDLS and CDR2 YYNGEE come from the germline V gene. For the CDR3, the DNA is TGTGCCAGCAACCTCGGGACTAGCGGGGACAATGAGCAGTTCTTC. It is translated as CASNLGTSGDNEQFF.

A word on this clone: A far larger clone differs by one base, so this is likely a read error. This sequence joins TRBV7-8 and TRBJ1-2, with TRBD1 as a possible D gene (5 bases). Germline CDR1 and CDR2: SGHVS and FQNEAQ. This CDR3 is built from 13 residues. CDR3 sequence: CAGSFRDNYGYTF. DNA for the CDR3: TGTGCCGGCAGTTTCAGGGATAACTATGGCTACACCTTC. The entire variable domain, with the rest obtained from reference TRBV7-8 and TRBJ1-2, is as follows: GAGVSQSPRYKVAKRGQDVALRCDPISGHVSLFWYQQALGQGPEFLTYFQNEAQLDKSGLPSDRFFAERPEGSVSTLKIQRTQQEDSAVYLCAGSFRDNYGYTFGSGTRLTVV.

The CDR3 nucleotides are TGTGCCAGCAATTTTAACGTCAGGAGAACTGAAGCTTTCTTT. Translating it yields CASNFNVRRTEAFF. The J gene is TRBJ1-1, the V gene TRBV25-1; unclear D gene. Germline lookup yields CDR1 MGHDK and CDR2 SYGVNS. This CDR3 comprises 14 residues. V was cut by 7 bases and J by 5 bases, with 17 bases left in between.

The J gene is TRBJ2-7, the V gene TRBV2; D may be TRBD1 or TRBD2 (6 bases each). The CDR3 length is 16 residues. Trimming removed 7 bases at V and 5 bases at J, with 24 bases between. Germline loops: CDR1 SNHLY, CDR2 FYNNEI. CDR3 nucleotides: TGTGCCAGCACCAGAACCGGTGGAGGGACAATCAACGAGCAGTACTTC. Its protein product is CASTRTGGGTINEQYF.

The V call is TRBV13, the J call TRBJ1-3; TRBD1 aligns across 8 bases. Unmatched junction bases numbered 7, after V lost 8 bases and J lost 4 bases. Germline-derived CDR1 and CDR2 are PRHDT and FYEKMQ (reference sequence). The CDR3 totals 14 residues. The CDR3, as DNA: TGTGCCAGCTCGGGACAGGCCGGAGGAAACACCATATATTTT. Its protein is CASSGQAGGNTIYF.

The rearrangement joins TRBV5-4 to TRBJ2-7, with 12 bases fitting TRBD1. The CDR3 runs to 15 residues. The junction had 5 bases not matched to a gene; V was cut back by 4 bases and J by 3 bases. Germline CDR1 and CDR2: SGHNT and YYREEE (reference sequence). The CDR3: CASSEGTGGFYEQYF. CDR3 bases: TGTGCCAGCAGCGAAGGGACAGGGGGCTTCTACGAGCAGTACTTC.

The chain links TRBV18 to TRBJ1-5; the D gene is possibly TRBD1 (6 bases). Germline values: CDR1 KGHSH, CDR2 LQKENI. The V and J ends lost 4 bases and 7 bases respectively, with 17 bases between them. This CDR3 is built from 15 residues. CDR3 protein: CASSQTPGQSQPQHF. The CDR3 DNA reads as TGTGCCAGCTCACAAACCCCGGGACAATCGCAGCCCCAGCATTTT.

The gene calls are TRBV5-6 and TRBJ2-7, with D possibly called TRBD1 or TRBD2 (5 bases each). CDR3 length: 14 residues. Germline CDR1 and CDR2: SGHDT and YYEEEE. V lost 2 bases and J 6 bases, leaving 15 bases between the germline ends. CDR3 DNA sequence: TGTGCCAGCAGCTTTTCGGACTTAAGGGGCGAGCAGTACTTC. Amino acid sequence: CASSFSDLRGEQYF. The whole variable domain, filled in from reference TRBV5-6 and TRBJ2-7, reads DAGVTQSPTHLIKTRGQQVTLRCSPKSGHDTVSWYQQALGQGPQFIFQYYEEEERQRGNFPDRFSGHQFPNYSSELNVNALLLGDSALYLCASSFSDLRGEQYFGPGTRLTVT.

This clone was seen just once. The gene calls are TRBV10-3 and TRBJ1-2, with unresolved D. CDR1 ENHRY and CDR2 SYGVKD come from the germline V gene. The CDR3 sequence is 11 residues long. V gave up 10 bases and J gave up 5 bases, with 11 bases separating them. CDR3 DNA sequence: TGTGCCAATTTTGGCCAGTATGGCTACACCTTC. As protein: CANFGQYGYTF.

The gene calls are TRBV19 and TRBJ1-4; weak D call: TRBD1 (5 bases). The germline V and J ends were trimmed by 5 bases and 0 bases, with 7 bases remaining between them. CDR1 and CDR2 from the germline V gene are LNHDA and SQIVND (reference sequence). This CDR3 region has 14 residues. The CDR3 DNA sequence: TGTGCCAGTAGTTCCAGGGCAACTAATGAAAAACTGTTTTTT. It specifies CASSSRATNEKLFF.

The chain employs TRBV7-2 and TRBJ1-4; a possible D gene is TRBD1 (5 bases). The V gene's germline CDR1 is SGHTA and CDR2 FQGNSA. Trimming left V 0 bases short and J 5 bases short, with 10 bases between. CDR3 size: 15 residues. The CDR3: CASSLAVTENEKLFF. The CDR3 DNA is TGTGCCAGCAGCTTAGCAGTGACAGAGAATGAAAAACTGTTTTTT. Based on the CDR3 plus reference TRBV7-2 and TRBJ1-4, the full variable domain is GAGVSQSPSNKVTEKGKDVELRCDPISGHTALYWYRQSLGQGLEFLIYFQGNSAPDKSGLPSDRFSAERTGGSVSTLTIQRTQQEDSAVYLCASSLAVTENEKLFFGSGTQLSVL.

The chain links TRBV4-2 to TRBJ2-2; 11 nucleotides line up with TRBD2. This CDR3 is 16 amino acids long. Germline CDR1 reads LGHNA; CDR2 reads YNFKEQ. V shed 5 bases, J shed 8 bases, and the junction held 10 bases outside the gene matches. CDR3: CASSLELAGVFGELFF. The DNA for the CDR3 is TGTGCCAGCAGCTTGGAACTAGCGGGAGTATTTGGGGAGCTGTTTTTT.

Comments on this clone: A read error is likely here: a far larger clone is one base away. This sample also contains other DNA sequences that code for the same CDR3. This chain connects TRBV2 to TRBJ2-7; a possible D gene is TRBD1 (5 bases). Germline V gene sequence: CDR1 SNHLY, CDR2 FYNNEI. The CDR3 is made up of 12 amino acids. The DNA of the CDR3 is TGCGCCAGCAGGGCCCGACTTTACGAGCAGTACTTC. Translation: CASRARLYEQYF.

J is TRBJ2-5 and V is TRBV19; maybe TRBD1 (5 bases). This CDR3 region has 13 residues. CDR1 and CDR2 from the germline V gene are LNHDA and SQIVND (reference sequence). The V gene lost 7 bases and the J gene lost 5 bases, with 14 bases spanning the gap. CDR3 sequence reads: CASTAGIFETQYF. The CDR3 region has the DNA TGTGCCAGTACGGCAGGGATTTTTGAGACCCAGTACTTC. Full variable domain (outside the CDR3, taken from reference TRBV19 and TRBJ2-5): DGGITQSPKYLFRKEGQNVTLSCEQNLNHDAMYWYRQDPGQGLRLIYYSQIVNDFQKGDIAEGYSVSREKKESFPLTVTSAQKNPTAFYLCASTAGIFETQYFGPGTRLLVL.

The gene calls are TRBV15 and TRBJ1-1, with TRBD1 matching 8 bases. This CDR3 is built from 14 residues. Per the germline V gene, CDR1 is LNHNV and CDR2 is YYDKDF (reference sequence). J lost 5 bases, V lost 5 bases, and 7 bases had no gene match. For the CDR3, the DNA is TGTGCCACCAGCGGCGGCAGGGGGCCAACTGAAGCTTTCTTT. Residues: CATSGGRGPTEAFF.

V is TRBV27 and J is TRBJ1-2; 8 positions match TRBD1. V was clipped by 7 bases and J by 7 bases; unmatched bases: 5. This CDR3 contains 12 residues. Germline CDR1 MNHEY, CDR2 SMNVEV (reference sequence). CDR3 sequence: CASTDRVGGYTF. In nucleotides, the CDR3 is TGTGCCAGCACGGACAGGGTCGGTGGCTACACCTTC.

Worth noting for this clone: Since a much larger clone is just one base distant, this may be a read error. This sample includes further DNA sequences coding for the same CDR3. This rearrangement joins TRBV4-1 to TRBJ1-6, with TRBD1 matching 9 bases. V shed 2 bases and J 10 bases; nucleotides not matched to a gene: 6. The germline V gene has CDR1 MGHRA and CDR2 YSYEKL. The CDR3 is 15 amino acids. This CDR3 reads CASSQFRDRASPLHF. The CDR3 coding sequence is TGCGCCAGCAGCCAATTTCGGGACAGGGCCTCACCCCTCCACTTT.

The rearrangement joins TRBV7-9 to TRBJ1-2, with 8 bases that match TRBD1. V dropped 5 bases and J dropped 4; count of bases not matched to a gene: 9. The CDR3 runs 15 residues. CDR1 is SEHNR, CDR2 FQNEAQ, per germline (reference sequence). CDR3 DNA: TGTGCCAGCAGCACGCTGACAGGGGAGAGCTATGGCTACACCTTC. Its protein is CASSTLTGESYGYTF.

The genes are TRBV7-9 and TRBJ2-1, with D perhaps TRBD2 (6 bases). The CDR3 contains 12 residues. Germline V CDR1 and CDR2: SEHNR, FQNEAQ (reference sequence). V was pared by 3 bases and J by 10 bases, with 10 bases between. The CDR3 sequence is CASSFYAGEQFF. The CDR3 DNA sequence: TGTGCCAGCAGCTTTTATGCGGGAGAGCAGTTCTTC.

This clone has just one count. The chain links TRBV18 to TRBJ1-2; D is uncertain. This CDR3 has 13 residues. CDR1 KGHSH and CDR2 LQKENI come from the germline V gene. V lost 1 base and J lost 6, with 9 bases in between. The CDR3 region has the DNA TGTGCCAGCTCACCACAGGTGGGGAATGGCTACACCTTC. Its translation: CASSPQVGNGYTF.

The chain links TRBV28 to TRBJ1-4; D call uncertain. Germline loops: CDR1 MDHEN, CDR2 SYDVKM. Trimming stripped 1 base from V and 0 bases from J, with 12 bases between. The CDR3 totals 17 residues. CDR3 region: CASSLSRDTTTNEKLFF. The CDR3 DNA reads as TGTGCCAGCAGTTTATCCCGTGACACTACAACTAATGAAAAACTGTTTTTT. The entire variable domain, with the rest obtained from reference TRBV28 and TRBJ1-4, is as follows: DVKVTQSSRYLVKRTGEKVFLECVQDMDHENMFWYRQDPGLGLRLIYFSYDVKMKEKGDIPEGYSVSREKKERFSLILESASTNQTSMYLCASSLSRDTTTNEKLFFGSGTQLSVL.

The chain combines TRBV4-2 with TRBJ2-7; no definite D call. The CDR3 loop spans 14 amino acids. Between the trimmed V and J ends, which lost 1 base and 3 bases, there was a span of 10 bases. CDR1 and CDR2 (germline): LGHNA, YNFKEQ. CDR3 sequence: CASSQVKGIYEQYF. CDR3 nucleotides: TGTGCCAGCAGCCAAGTAAAGGGAATCTACGAGCAGTACTTC.

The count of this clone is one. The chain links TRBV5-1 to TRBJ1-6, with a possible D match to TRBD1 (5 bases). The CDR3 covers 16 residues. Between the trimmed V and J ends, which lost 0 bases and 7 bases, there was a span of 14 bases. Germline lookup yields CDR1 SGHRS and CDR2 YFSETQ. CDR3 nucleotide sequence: TGCGCCAGCAGCTTGGTAGGAGGGGACGGGAATTCACCCCTCCACTTT. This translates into CASSLVGGDGNSPLHF. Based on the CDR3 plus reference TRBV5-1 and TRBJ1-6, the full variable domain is KAGVTQTPRYLIKTRGQQVTLSCSPISGHRSVSWYQQTPGQGLQFLFEYFSETQRNKGNFPGRFSGRQFSNSRSEMNVSTLELGDSALYLCASSLVGGDGNSPLHFGNGTRLTVT.

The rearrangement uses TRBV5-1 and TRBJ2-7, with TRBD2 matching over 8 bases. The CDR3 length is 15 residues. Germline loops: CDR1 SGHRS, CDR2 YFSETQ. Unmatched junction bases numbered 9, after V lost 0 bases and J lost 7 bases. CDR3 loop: CASSLDGRADREQYF. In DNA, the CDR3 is TGCGCCAGCAGCTTGGACGGGAGGGCCGACAGAGAGCAGTACTTC. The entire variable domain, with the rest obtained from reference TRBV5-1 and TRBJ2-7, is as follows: KAGVTQTPRYLIKTRGQQVTLSCSPISGHRSVSWYQQTPGQGLQFLFEYFSETQRNKGNFPGRFSGRQFSNSRSEMNVSTLELGDSALYLCASSLDGRADREQYFGPGTRLTVT.

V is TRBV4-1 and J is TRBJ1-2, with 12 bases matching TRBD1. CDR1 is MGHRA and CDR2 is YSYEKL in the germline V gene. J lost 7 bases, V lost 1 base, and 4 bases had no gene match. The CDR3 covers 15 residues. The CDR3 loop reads CASSQAGQGAFGYTF. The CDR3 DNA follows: TGCGCCAGCAGCCAAGCGGGACAGGGGGCGTTTGGCTACACCTTC.

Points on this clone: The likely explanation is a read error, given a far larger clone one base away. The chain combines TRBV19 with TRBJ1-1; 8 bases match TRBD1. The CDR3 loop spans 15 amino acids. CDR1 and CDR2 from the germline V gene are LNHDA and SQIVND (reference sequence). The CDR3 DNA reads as TGTGCCGGTAGGGTCTCCTACCGACAGGGGAGGCCAGCTTTCTTT. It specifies CAGRVSYRQGRPAFF. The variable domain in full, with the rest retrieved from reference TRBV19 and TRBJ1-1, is DGGITQSPKYLFRKEGQNVTLSCEQNLNHDAMYWYRQDPGQGLRLIYYSQIVNDFQKGDIAEGYSVSREKKESFPLTVTSAQKNPTAFYLCAGRVSYRQGRPAFFGQGTRLTVV.

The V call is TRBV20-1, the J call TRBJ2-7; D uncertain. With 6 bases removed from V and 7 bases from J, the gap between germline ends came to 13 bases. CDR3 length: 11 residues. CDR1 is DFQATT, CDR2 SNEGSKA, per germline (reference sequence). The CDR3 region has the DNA TGCAGTGCGCCCGACCCCCCGGAGCAGTACTTC. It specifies CSAPDPPEQYF.

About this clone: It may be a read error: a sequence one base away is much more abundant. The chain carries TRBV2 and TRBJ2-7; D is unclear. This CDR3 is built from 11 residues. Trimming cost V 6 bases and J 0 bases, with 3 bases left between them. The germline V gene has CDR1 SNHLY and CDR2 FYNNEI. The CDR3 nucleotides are TGTGCCAGCAGGTACTCCTACGAGCAGTACTTC. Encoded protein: CASRYSYEQYF.

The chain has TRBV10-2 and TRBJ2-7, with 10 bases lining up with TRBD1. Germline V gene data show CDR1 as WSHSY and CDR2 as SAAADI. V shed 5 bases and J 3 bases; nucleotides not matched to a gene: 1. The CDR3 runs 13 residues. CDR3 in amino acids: CASSWTGGYEQYF. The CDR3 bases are TGCGCCAGCAGTTGGACAGGGGGCTACGAGCAGTACTTC.

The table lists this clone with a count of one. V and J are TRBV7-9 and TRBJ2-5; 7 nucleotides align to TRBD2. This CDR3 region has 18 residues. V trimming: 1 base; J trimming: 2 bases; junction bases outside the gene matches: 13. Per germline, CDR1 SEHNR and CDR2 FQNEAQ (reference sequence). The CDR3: CASSLGDYQSLLQETQYF. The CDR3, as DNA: TGTGCCAGCAGCTTAGGGGACTACCAAAGCCTATTACAAGAGACCCAGTACTTC.

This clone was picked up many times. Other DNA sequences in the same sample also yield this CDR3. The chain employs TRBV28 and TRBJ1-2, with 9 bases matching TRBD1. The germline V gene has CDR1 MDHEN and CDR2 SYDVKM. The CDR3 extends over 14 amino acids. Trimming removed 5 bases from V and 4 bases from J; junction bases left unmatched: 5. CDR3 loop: CASSLQGAGYGYTF. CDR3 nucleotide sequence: TGTGCCAGCAGTCTACAGGGGGCCGGCTATGGCTACACCTTC.

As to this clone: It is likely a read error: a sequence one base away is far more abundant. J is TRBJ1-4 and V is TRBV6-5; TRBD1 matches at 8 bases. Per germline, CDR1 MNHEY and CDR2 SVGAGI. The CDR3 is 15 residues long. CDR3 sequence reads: CASSYGQGALEKLSF. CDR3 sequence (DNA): TGTGCCAGCAGTTATGGACAGGGAGCCCTTGAAAAACTGTCTTTT.